The 10 T cell receptor beta chains in this list originate from one sample, sequenced in a study of blood T cell repertoires in COVID-19. TCRdb's table, derived via immunoSEQ multiplex PCR, lists solely in-frame clones and lacks some. This sample has approximately 270,000 clones, with approximately 89% found just once. Sequencing used peripheral blood. The source of these receptors is a woman in her 30s with COVID-19, enrolled during active disease.

This clone was found a few times. CDR3 protein: CASSFRGPLAGGTDTQYF. DNA of the CDR3: TGTGCCAGCAGCTTTAGAGGCCCCCTAGCGGGGGGTACAGATACGCAGTATTTT. This rearrangement joins TRBV7-2 to TRBJ2-3; 11 nucleotides match TRBD2. V trimming: 3 bases; J trimming: 3 bases; junction bases outside the gene matches: 11. The CDR3 is 18 amino acids. The germline V gene encodes CDR1 SGHTA and CDR2 FQGNSA.

V and J are TRBV6-5 and TRBJ1-6; tentative D call: TRBD1 (5 bases). The CDR3 runs 16 residues. V lost 0 bases to trimming and J lost 6 bases, with 12 bases between them. From germline, CDR1 is MNHEY and CDR2 SVGAGI. CDR3 sequence reads: CASSYSSGHSNSPLHF. CDR3 nucleotides: TGTGCCAGCAGTTACTCGTCTGGACACTCTAATTCACCCCTCCACTTT.

This clone is a singleton in its sample. This chain uses TRBV15 with TRBJ2-1; D is ambiguous. This CDR3 region has 15 residues. The ends were cut back, 1 base at V and 0 bases at J, with 7 bases in the middle. The germline V gene has CDR1 LNHNV and CDR2 YYDKDF (reference sequence). CDR3 amino acids: CATSRGRSSYNEQFF. DNA of the CDR3: TGTGCCACCAGCAGAGGTCGGAGCTCCTACAATGAGCAGTTCTTC.

The V call is TRBV9, the J call TRBJ2-2; 11 bases are a match to TRBD1. V was pared by 3 bases and J by 7 bases, with 5 bases of the junction left unmatched. This CDR3 has 15 amino acids. Germline CDR1 SGDLS, CDR2 YYNGEE. Written as DNA, the CDR3 is TGTGCCAGCAGCGACGGACAGGGGGCGATCGGGGAGCTGTTTTTT. It yields the protein CASSDGQGAIGELFF.

The rearrangement uses TRBV11-2 and TRBJ2-4, with D maybe TRBD1 (6 bases). The length of the CDR3 is 15 residues. The V end was cut by 5 bases, the J end by 9 bases, with 20 bases between. The germline gives CDR1 SGHAT, CDR2 FQNNGV. CDR3 nucleotide sequence: TGTGCCAGCAGCCCCCCTGGTGCCAGGGGCACCATTCAGTACTTC. This sequence encodes CASSPPGARGTIQYF. The variable domain in full, completed from reference TRBV11-2 and TRBJ2-4, reads EAGVAQSPRYKIIEKRQSVAFWCNPISGHATLYWYQQILGQGPKLLIQFQNNGVVDDSQLPKDRFSAERLKGVDSTLKIQPAKLEDSAVYLCASSPPGARGTIQYFGAGTRLSVL.

This sequence joins TRBV9 and TRBJ2-5, with D maybe TRBD1 (6 bases). This CDR3 is 15 amino acids long. In germline, CDR1 is SGDLS, CDR2 YYNGEE. V dropped 2 bases and J dropped 4 bases, with 15 bases sitting between them. For the CDR3, the DNA is TGTGCCAGCAGCGTTGAGGGCCGGGACACAGAGACCCAGTACTTC. It codes for CASSVEGRDTETQYF. The full variable domain, completed using reference TRBV9 and TRBJ2-5, is DSGVTQTPKHLITATGQRVTLRCSPRSGDLSVYWYQQSLDQGLQFLIQYYNGEERAKGNILERFSAQQFPDLHSELNLSSLELGDSALYFCASSVEGRDTETQYFGPGTRLLVL.

CDR3 DNA: TGTGCCAGCAGCCAAGATTGGTCGGGACTAGCAGATACGCAGTATTTT. The encoded protein is CASSQDWSGLADTQYF. The chain is built from TRBV3-1 (or the pseudogene TRBV3-2) and TRBJ2-3; 8 nucleotides line up with TRBD2. V shed 0 bases and J 4 bases; nucleotides not matched to a gene: 6. This CDR3 spans 16 amino acids. CDR1 is LGHDT, CDR2 YNNKEL, per germline (reference sequence).

The chain carries TRBV7-9 and TRBJ1-2; 7 bases map to TRBD1. Germline V gives CDR1 SEHNR, CDR2 FQNEAQ (reference sequence). This CDR3 comprises 14 residues. After removal of 3 bases from V and 4 bases from J, the junction contained 5 bases not matched to a gene. CDR3 region: CASSLTRGSYGYTF. CDR3 nucleotide sequence: TGTGCCAGCAGCTTGACCAGGGGGAGCTATGGCTACACCTTC. Variable domain in full (rest from reference TRBV7-9 and TRBJ1-2): DTGVSQNPRHKITKRGQNVTFRCDPISEHNRLYWYRQTLGQGPEFLTYFQNEAQLEKSRLLSDRFSAERPKGSFSTLEIQRTEQGDSAMYLCASSLTRGSYGYTFGSGTRLTVV.

The rearrangement links TRBV29-1 to TRBJ2-2; tentative D call: TRBD1 (5 bases). Trimming shortened V by 4 bases and J by 0 bases, and 15 bases separated the two germline ends. The CDR3 extends over 16 amino acids. In germline, CDR1 is SQVTM, CDR2 ANQGSEA. The CDR3 DNA reads TGCAGCGTTGCAGGACAAAGGTCCGCGAACACCGGGGAGCTGTTTTTT. It yields the protein CSVAGQRSANTGELFF.

This rearrangement joins TRBV4-1 to TRBJ2-3; TRBD2 matches 10 bases. With V trimmed by 0 bases and J by 1 base, 4 bases remained unmatched. Per the germline V gene, CDR1 is MGHRA and CDR2 is YSYEKL. This CDR3 is 17 amino acids long. The CDR3 nucleotides read TGCGCCAGCAGCCAAGATGGGGGGACTAGCGGCACAGATACGCAGTATTTT. Translation: CASSQDGGTSGTDTQYF.